This TCR beta chain is from a study of beta chain features in type 1 diabetes. Findings and limits, study-wide: A moderate, significant TCRB CDR3 shortening appeared in type 1 diabetes across four CD4+ subsets. Naive, central memory and Treg TCRB repertoires appeared more alike in patients than in healthy donors.

Germline assignment: CDR1 MGHRA and CDR2 YSYEKL. The germline V and J ends were trimmed by 0 bases and 7 bases, with 15 bases remaining between them. The CDR3 sequence is 16 residues long. Averaging around 110 mL, one heparinised blood draw was given by each donor. As regards this clone: Its target is unknown.

What was sequenced were expressed TCRB transcripts, since all of the isolated RNA had been reverse transcribed. Produced via immunoSEQ multiplex PCR; TCRdb's table is partial and in-frame only. The sample contains roughly 240,000 clones, 24% of which appear only once. The source is a woman in her twenties or thirties with type 1 diabetes. This rearrangement joins TRBV4-1 to TRBJ2-2; a possible D gene is TRBD2 (6 bases). Sequenced: naive CD4+ T cells from blood. CDR3 nucleotide sequence: TGCGCCAGCAGCCAAGATTCGAGGGGAGGCGGCGGGGAGCTGTTTTTT. This translates into CASSQDSRGGGGELFF.